The entry below gives a single T cell receptor beta chain sequence along with its context. Its antigen remains unidentified. Qualities for individual bases were not recorded, and no much larger clone is one base off. V is pruned by 6 bases and J by 2 bases, leaving 5 bases of the junction without a gene match. Taken from the germline V gene, the CDR1 and CDR2 loops are MDHEN and SYDVKM. The CDR3 spans 15 residues, from the cysteine through the phenylalanine. Only CDR3 DNA remains: 45 bases, in frame from the first base. This record comes from a study of blood T cell repertoires in COVID-19 (dated by TCRdb to 2019 to 2021). In terms of the full investigation: Collaborator samples came from the United States, Italy and Spain and covered acute and convalescent phases of COVID-19. The material from the prospective study consisted of cDNA or gDNA derived from T cells, B-cell-depleted T cells, or PBMCs. Subjects who had been exposed to COVID-19, were actively infected with it, or had recovered from it provided the deeply sampled blood TCRbeta repertoires that made up the dataset. A freely available public database, intended as a resource for researchers studying the immune response to SARS-CoV-2, is where the repertoires were released. The samples were drawn from the first 160 participants of the ongoing ImmuneRACE study and from over a thousand subjects provided by 6 global collaborators. Nearly every sample came with metadata listing a de-identified subject ID, COVID-19 status, age in years and sex. Where available, HLA class I and class II types were obtained from metadata supplied by the sample provider rather than from assay-based typing. What the research found in general, with its limitations: How much clinical and demographic metadata was included differed by source and by participant, and the metadata was provided uncurated.

In the prospective study, participants were 18 to 89 years old, resided in about two dozen geographic areas of the United States, and were enrolled through a virtual design. To assign participants to cohorts, the prospective study relied on clinical history that participants themselves reported in a screening survey and a study questionnaire. In the prospective study, mobile phlebotomists collected whole blood, serum and a nasopharyngeal or oropharyngeal swab from each participant. Additional blood draws and questionnaires over a 2-month period could optionally be provided by prospective study participants. Before DNA extraction, blood samples from the prospective study were shipped at room temperature or frozen. TCRbeta CDR3 regions were amplified from genomic DNA using the immunoSEQ Assay, a bias-controlled multiplex PCR. Regarding the original processing steps: The number of nucleated cells in each sample was estimated by amplification of reference gene primers within the assay. To quantify the absolute abundance of each unique TCRbeta CDR3 rearrangement, sequence reads were collapsed and filtered. For each sample, productive Simpson clonality was calculated as the square root of Simpson's diversity index over productive rearrangements. TCRdb took over this immuneACCESS table, retaining in-frame rearrangements with V and J assigned. Such tables are incomplete; in checked studies, under half of the missing clones stem from an unresolved V gene, and the remainder is unexplained. V and J calls and clone size come straight from that table; D and trimming were deduced from the DNA. A total of about 270,000 clones appear in this sample, 85% to 90% of them only once. The ten largest account for 4.1% of the sample.

The V gene is TRBV28 and the J gene is TRBJ1-5; TRBD1 agrees with 9 junctional bases. The sample taken for sequencing was PBMCs or T cells enriched from blood (not recorded which). This TCR came from a woman under 40 with acute COVID-19. The nucleotide sequence is given as TGTGCCAGCAGGGCGGGACAGGGAGGCAATCAGCCCCAGCATTTT. The encoded protein is CASRAGQGGNQPQHF.